Following are 18 T cell receptor beta chains from one sample sequenced in a study of identical twins. TCRdb ran MiXCR on the 5' RACE reads and lists one entry per CDR3 protein. The sample gives hundreds of thousands of distinct CDR3 sequences, 6.5% to 8.5% of which show up once; 1.9% is in the top ten. These data also formed part of another study, on yellow fever vaccine responses in identical twins.

Material for sequencing was memory (CD45RO+) T cells sorted from blood. The receptors here all came from a woman aged 18-30 years in good health.

The chain's CDR3 is CATGTSGRLGYEQYF. Written as DNA, the CDR3 is TGCGCCACCGGGACTAGCGGGAGGTTGGGCTACGAGCAGTACTTC. This chain uses TRBV5-1 with TRBJ2-7, with TRBD2 matching over 15 bases. Per germline, CDR1 SGHRS and CDR2 YFSETQ. V lost 9 bases, J lost 3 bases, and 7 bases stayed unmatched. CDR3 length: 15 amino acids.

This clonotype has a handful of counts. This sequence joins TRBV3-1 and TRBJ1-5; possibly TRBD1 for D (5 bases). Germline V lookup: CDR1 LGHDT, CDR2 YNNKEL (reference sequence). V lost 4 bases and J 5 bases, leaving 9 bases between the germline ends. There are 13 residues in the CDR3. In DNA form, the CDR3 reads TGTGCCAGCAGCCGACAGCCGTATCAGCCCCAGCATTTT. Residues: CASSRQPYQPQHF.

This clonotype was picked up many times. The chain carries TRBV5-1 and TRBJ2-5; the D call may be TRBD1 or TRBD2 (5 bases each). CDR3 length: 16 amino acids. Trimming shortened V by 4 bases and J by 4 bases, and 20 bases separated the two germline ends. Germline assignment: CDR1 SGHRS and CDR2 YFSETQ. CDR3 sequence reads: CASSRGLPGIVETQYF. CDR3 nucleotides: TGCGCCAGCAGCAGGGGCCTGCCGGGAATAGTAGAGACCCAGTACTTC.

This clonotype was seen ten or more times. The chain combines TRBV6-5 with TRBJ2-1, with D possibly called TRBD1 or TRBD2 (7 bases each). There are 17 residues in the CDR3. The V and J ends lost 4 bases and 7 bases respectively, with 23 bases between them. The germline gives CDR1 MNHEY, CDR2 SVGAGI. The CDR3 sequence is CASSSPRQGGLRNEQFF. In DNA form, the CDR3 reads TGTGCCAGCAGTTCCCCGCGACAGGGAGGGTTGCGTAATGAGCAGTTCTTC.

This clonotype was observed at least ten times. The chain joins TRBV5-1 to TRBJ1-1; the match to TRBD1 covers 9 bases. In germline, CDR1 is SGHRS, CDR2 YFSETQ. The V segment lost 3 bases and the J segment 1 base; nucleotides outside the gene matches: 4. The CDR3 consists of 15 residues. CDR3: CASSSGQGKNTEAFF. In nucleotides, the CDR3 is TGCGCCAGCAGCTCCGGACAGGGGAAGAACACTGAAGCTTTCTTT.

The chain is built from TRBV6-2 or TRBV6-3 and TRBJ2-1; TRBD2 matches 11 bases. There are 17 residues in the CDR3. The trim removed 0 bases at V and 5 bases at J, leaving 6 bases unmatched. The germline CDR1 and CDR2 sequences are MNHEY and SVGEGT. The CDR3 DNA reads as TGTGCCAGCAGTTACTCGACGTCTAGCGGGAGGAACAATGAGCAGTTCTTC. Translation: CASSYSTSSGRNNEQFF.

This chain connects TRBV27 to TRBJ2-2; TRBD1 agrees at 8 bases. The CDR3 sequence is 15 residues long. V lost 6 bases to trimming and J lost 5 bases; unmatched junction nucleotides: 8. Germline CDR1 and CDR2: MNHEY and SMNVEV (reference sequence). The CDR3 coding sequence is TGTGCCAGCAGCTCAGGACAGGGATGGACCGGGGAGCTGTTTTTT. This gives the protein CASSSGQGWTGELFF.

This clonotype was found a few times. The chain has TRBV18 and TRBJ1-2; D remains ambiguous. V was pared by 4 bases and J by 5 bases, with 11 bases between. The CDR3 runs to 13 residues. Germline assignment: CDR1 KGHSH and CDR2 LQKENI. This CDR3 reads CASSHSPRYGYTF. The DNA of the CDR3 is TGTGCCAGCTCACACAGCCCTAGGTATGGCTACACCTTC.

This clonotype was recorded a few times. The V call is TRBV6-2 or TRBV6-3, the J call TRBJ2-1; TRBD1 agrees at 11 bases. The CDR3 runs 14 residues. Germline V gives CDR1 MNHEY, CDR2 SVGEGT. Unmatched junction bases numbered 1, after V lost 5 bases and J lost 4 bases. The CDR3 region has the DNA TGTGCCAGCAGTGGACAGGGGGCATACAATGAGCAGTTCTTC. Amino acids: CASSGQGAYNEQFF.

Details on this clonotype: One junction end does not reproduce the germline sequence, and a read error may be involved. V gene TRBV4-1 combines with J gene TRBJ2-5; 14 bases agree with TRBD2. There are 15 residues in the CDR3. Germline lookup yields CDR1 MGHRA and CDR2 YSYEKL. The CDR3 loop reads CASSQRETSGRALDF. Here the CDR3 DNA reads TGCGCCAGCAGCCAAAGGGAGACTAGCGGGAGGGCTCTCGACTTC.

The rearrangement joins TRBV6-1 to TRBJ2-7, with 9 bases matching TRBD1. The V segment lost 6 bases and the J segment 7 bases; nucleotides outside the gene matches: 13. Germline V gives CDR1 MNHNS, CDR2 SASEGT. The length of the CDR3 is 15 residues. The CDR3 DNA follows: TGTGCCAGCAGCCTCGCGGGACAGGGAGGAAGGGAGCAGTACTTC. This sequence encodes CASSLAGQGGREQYF.

This clonotype was seen only a few times. The chain has TRBV6-6 and TRBJ2-1; weak D call: TRBD2 (5 bases). Germline V CDR1 and CDR2: MNHNY, SVGAGI (reference sequence). The CDR3 is 13 amino acids. Trimming removed 5 bases from V and 9 bases from J, with 14 bases in between. The CDR3 DNA follows: TGTGCCAGCAGTCCCCCGGGCGAGGGTGAGCAGTTCTTC. Translated, it gives CASSPPGEGEQFF.

This clonotype has only a few counts. V is TRBV7-9 and J is TRBJ2-1; D is perhaps TRBD2 (5 bases). This CDR3 spans 16 amino acids. Per germline, CDR1 SEHNR and CDR2 FQNEAQ (reference sequence). V was clipped by 2 bases and J by 5 bases, with 16 bases between them. CDR3 loop: CASSLISIDGNNEQFF. In DNA form, the CDR3 reads TGTGCCAGCAGCTTAATTAGTATCGACGGGAACAATGAGCAGTTCTTC.

The gene calls are TRBV28 and TRBJ1-5, with 12 positions matching TRBD1. V lost 5 bases to trimming and J lost 1 base; unmatched junction nucleotides: 9. CDR1 is MDHEN, CDR2 SYDVKM, per germline. The CDR3 loop spans 18 amino acids. Here the CDR3 reads CASSAGTGGSVSNQPQHF. Here the CDR3 DNA reads TGTGCCAGCAGTGCCGGGACAGGGGGCTCTGTGAGCAATCAGCCCCAGCATTTT.

The sample holds many counts of this clonotype. The J gene is TRBJ2-3, the V gene TRBV7-2; TRBD2 matches at 8 bases. Germline lookup yields CDR1 SGHTA and CDR2 FQGNSA. CDR3 length: 16 residues. V dropped 4 bases and J dropped 1; count of bases not matched to a gene: 7. In nucleotides, the CDR3 is TGTGCCAGCAGCTCCCAGGGACTAGGTCGCACAGATACGCAGTATTTT. Its translation: CASSSQGLGRTDTQYF.

In its sample, this clonotype was seen many times. V gene TRBV3-1 combines with J gene TRBJ2-1; D is unclear. The ends were cut back, 3 bases at V and 7 bases at J, with 7 bases in the middle. The germline CDR1 and CDR2 sequences are LGHDT and YNNKEL (reference sequence). The CDR3 runs to 12 residues. For the CDR3, the DNA is TGTGCCAGCAGCCATTTAAATAATGAGCAGTTCTTC. This gives the protein CASSHLNNEQFF.

The genes are TRBV6-5 and TRBJ2-5; tentatively, D is TRBD2 (6 bases). Trimming shortened V by 6 bases and J by 5 bases, and 10 bases separated the two germline ends. The CDR3 spans 12 residues. Germline lookup yields CDR1 MNHEY and CDR2 SVGAGI. The CDR3: CASRDGTETQYF. DNA for the CDR3: TGTGCCAGCAGGGACGGGACTGAGACCCAGTACTTC.

The V gene is TRBV5-1, the J gene TRBJ2-4; D perhaps matches TRBD2 (6 bases). CDR1 is SGHRS and CDR2 is YFSETQ in the germline V gene. Trimming shortened V by 6 bases and J by 2 bases, and 18 bases separated the two germline ends. The length of the CDR3 is 16 residues. This CDR3 is CASMEIWGGTKNIQYF. CDR3 nucleotide sequence: TGCGCCAGCATGGAAATTTGGGGCGGGACCAAAAACATTCAGTACTTC.